The present entry profiles one TCR beta chain with its context. The antigen remains unidentified. V lost 6 bases, J lost 5 bases, and 16 bases lay in between. Germline lookup yields CDR1 SQVTM and CDR2 ANQGSEA. The CDR3 is made up of 13 amino acids. Either unselected PBMC or bead-purified CD4+, CD4+CD8+, CD57+ or CD56+ cells were sequenced. This record belongs to a study of STAT5B mutations in CD4+ large granular lymphocyte leukemia. Sequencing was at survey level. In the original workflow: The detection floor for productive clonotype frequency was 2.59 x 10-5. Assay: immunoSEQ multiplex PCR; the TCRdb copy retains only in-frame clones and omits some. That table furnishes V, J and clone size, whereas the DNA furnished D and trimming. Among approximately 2,700 clones, 79% were seen once, and the ten largest hold around 90%. Study-level points and caveats: The clonality comparison with controls used just five to seven CD4-sorted patient samples.

The rearrangement uses TRBV29-1 and TRBJ2-5; tentative D call: TRBD2 (6 bases). The TCR was taken from a woman in her 70s with CD4+ T-cell large granular lymphocyte leukemia. The sample taken for sequencing was PBMCs. The CDR3 DNA follows: TGCAGCGTGGAGGGACTCCCGGGGGAGACCCAGTACTTC. Amino acid sequence: CSVEGLPGETQYF.